This is a list of T cell receptor beta chains from one sample in a study of CD8+ T cells in alopecia areata. Data came from immunoSEQ multiplex PCR; TCRdb stores just in-frame clones and leaves some out. Altogether 150,000 to 200,000 clones are present, 64% being singletons, with the ten largest covering approximately 1.3%. Material: CD4+ T cells sorted from blood, obtained around week 49, from a patient treated with tofacitinib. These receptors came from a human donor with alopecia areata. Both conserved end residues are part of each CDR3. A D gene is named only where the DNA matches it firmly. Only part of the rows carry a size: once, few, many, or a class if the clone is expanded.

DNA: TGCAGCGCACTTATGTACACTGAAGCTTTCTTT
CDR3: CSALMYTEAFF
V: TRBV29-1
size: NA
J: TRBJ1-1
D: NA

DNA: TGTGCCTGGAGTGTTGATCTGAACACTGAAGCTTTCTTT
CDR3: CAWSVDLNTEAFF
V: TRBV30
size: NA
J: TRBJ1-1
D: NA

DNA: TGTGCCACCAGCAGAGATCGAGGGGCGGCAGAGACCCAGTACTTC
CDR3: CATSRDRGAAETQYF
V: TRBV15
size: NA
J: TRBJ2-5
D: NA

DNA: TGCGCCAGCAGCTTGAGGACTAGCGGGACCACAGATACGCAGTATTTT
CDR3: CASSLRTSGTTDTQYF
V: TRBV5-1
size: NA
J: TRBJ2-3
D: TRBD2

DNA: TGTGCCAGCAGTCTCAGTACCACAGGGCAAGGTGCTTTCTTT
CDR3: CASSLSTTGQGAFF
V: TRBV27
size: NA
J: TRBJ1-1
D: NA

DNA: TGTGCCAGCAGACAGAGGGGGGATGAGCAGTTCTTC
CDR3: CASRQRGDEQFF
V: TRBV11-2
size: NA
J: TRBJ2-1
D: NA

DNA: TGTGCCAGCAGTCACCGGGACGGTAACAATGAGCAGTTCTTC
CDR3: CASSHRDGNNEQFF
V: TRBV6-6
size: NA
J: TRBJ2-1
D: NA

DNA: TGTGCCAGCAGTCCGACGGCAACTAATGAAAAACTGTTTTTT
CDR3: CASSPTATNEKLFF
V: TRBV6-5
size: NA
J: TRBJ1-4
D: NA

DNA: TGTGCCAGCAGTCCGGGGGGACAGACCTATGGCTACACCTTC
CDR3: CASSPGGQTYGYTF
V: TRBV6-5
size: NA
J: TRBJ1-2
D: TRBD1

DNA: TGCAGCGTTGGGGACAGGGTCTATGGCTACACCTTC
CDR3: CSVGDRVYGYTF
V: TRBV29-1
size: once
J: TRBJ1-2
D: TRBD1

DNA: TGTGCCAGCAGTCCCACCAGGGAGGGACCCGAGCAGTACTTC
CDR3: CASSPTREGPEQYF
V: TRBV28
size: NA
J: TRBJ2-7
D: TRBD2

DNA: TGCAGCGTCTCGGGGAGGGTGACAGATACGCAGTATTTT
CDR3: CSVSGRVTDTQYF
V: TRBV29-1
size: NA
J: TRBJ2-3
D: TRBD2

DNA: TGTGCCAGTACCAGGGGCTATGAGCAGTTCTTC
CDR3: CASTRGYEQFF
V: TRBV19
size: few
J: TRBJ2-1
D: NA

DNA: TGCGCCAGCAGCTCGACGGAGGACAGGGCGCAGTATTTT
CDR3: CASSSTEDRAQYF
V: TRBV5-1
size: NA
J: TRBJ2-3
D: TRBD1

DNA: TGTGCCAGCAGCCAAGTCCAGGGTTCAGGGTCACCCCTCCACTTT
CDR3: CASSQVQGSGSPLHF
V: TRBV14
size: NA
J: TRBJ1-6
D: NA

DNA: TGCAGCGTTGAGGCGGGACCCTCCCTTAGCACAGATACGCAGTATTTT
CDR3: CSVEAGPSLSTDTQYF
V: TRBV29-1
size: NA
J: TRBJ2-3
D: NA

DNA: TGTGCCAGCAGCCAGCCGCTGGGGGAGACCCAGTACTTC
CDR3: CASSQPLGETQYF
V: TRBV2
size: NA
J: TRBJ2-5
D: NA

DNA: TGCGCCAGCAGCTTGGGAGGCGGGGTACTCAATGAGCAGTTCTTC
CDR3: CASSLGGGVLNEQFF
V: TRBV5-1
size: NA
J: TRBJ2-1
D: NA

DNA: TGCAGCGTTGGACAGGGGGAATACACTGAAGCTTTCTTT
CDR3: CSVGQGEYTEAFF
V: TRBV29-1
size: NA
J: TRBJ1-1
D: TRBD1

DNA: TGCGCCAGCAGCCAGGCGGGGCGCAACGTCCAGTACTTC
CDR3: CASSQAGRNVQYF
V: TRBV4-3
size: NA
J: TRBJ2-4
D: NA

DNA: TGTGCCTGGAGTATGGGGGGACCGATCTATGGCTACACCTTC
CDR3: CAWSMGGPIYGYTF
V: TRBV30
size: NA
J: TRBJ1-2
D: NA

DNA: TGCAGCGCCGGACAGGGGGATAATTCACCCCTCCACTTT
CDR3: CSAGQGDNSPLHF
V: TRBV29-1
size: NA
J: TRBJ1-6
D: TRBD1

DNA: TGTGCCAGCAGCCCCCGCTTCCTGGTGAACACTGAAGCTTTCTTT
CDR3: CASSPRFLVNTEAFF
V: TRBV7-2
size: NA
J: TRBJ1-1
D: NA

DNA: TGTGCCATCAGGGAGACAGGGGCTGGGGCCAACGTCCTGACTTTC
CDR3: CAIRETGAGANVLTF
V: TRBV10-3
size: NA
J: TRBJ2-6
D: TRBD1

DNA: TGCAGCGTTGAAGAGGGACCCTACGAGCAGTACTTC
CDR3: CSVEEGPYEQYF
V: TRBV29-1
size: few
J: TRBJ2-7
D: NA

DNA: TGCGCCAGCAGCTTGGGAAATGGGGGAGGCTATGGCTACACCTTC
CDR3: CASSLGNGGGYGYTF
V: TRBV5-1
size: NA
J: TRBJ1-2
D: NA

DNA: TGTGCCAGTATATCCCAAACTGAAGCTTTCTTT
CDR3: CASISQTEAFF
V: TRBV19
size: few
J: TRBJ1-1
D: NA

DNA: TGCAGCGTTGTGGGCGGGGGCGATGAGCAGTTCTTC
CDR3: CSVVGGGDEQFF
V: TRBV29-1
size: NA
J: TRBJ2-1
D: NA

DNA: TGCAGCGTTGCACAACCGGCTTCCTACGAGCAGTACTTC
CDR3: CSVAQPASYEQYF
V: TRBV29-1
size: NA
J: TRBJ2-7
D: NA

DNA: TGTGCCATCAGTGACCCAGCCGGGACAGGGTCCGGGGCCAACGTCCTGACTTTC
CDR3: CAISDPAGTGSGANVLTF
V: TRBV10-3
size: NA
J: TRBJ2-6
D: TRBD1

DNA: TGCAGCGTTGTGAGGGGGTTGGGGACTGAAGCTTTCTTT
CDR3: CSVVRGLGTEAFF
V: TRBV29-1
size: NA
J: TRBJ1-1
D: NA

DNA: TGTGCCAGCAGTAATTCAGAGAACACTGAAGCTTTCTTT
CDR3: CASSNSENTEAFF
V: TRBV2
size: NA
J: TRBJ1-1
D: NA

DNA: TGTGCCAGCGGCGTGGGGGGGCCCTACGAGCAGTACTTC
CDR3: CASGVGGPYEQYF
V: TRBV7-9
size: NA
J: TRBJ2-7
D: NA

DNA: TGTGCCAGTGCTGCTCGGGTTTACAATGAGCAGTTCTTC
CDR3: CASAARVYNEQFF
V: TRBV19
size: few
J: TRBJ2-1
D: NA

DNA: TGTGCCAGCAGCTTAGATTTGGCGGGGGGTGGATCCCTACTTCGCGAGCAGTACTTC
CDR3: CASSLDLAGGGSLLREQYF
V: TRBV7-9
size: few
J: TRBJ2-7
D: TRBD2

DNA: TGTGCCAGCAGCCCCAGGGGGGCTAACACTGAAGCTTTCTTT
CDR3: CASSPRGANTEAFF
V: TRBV14
size: NA
J: TRBJ1-1
D: TRBD1

DNA: TGTGCCAGCAGCGGGAGGGGTCTCTATGGCTACACCTTC
CDR3: CASSGRGLYGYTF
V: TRBV2
size: NA
J: TRBJ1-2
D: NA

DNA: TGTGCCACCAGCTCAGACGGCCGGTACGAGCAGTACTTC
CDR3: CATSSDGRYEQYF
V: TRBV15
size: NA
J: TRBJ2-7
D: NA

DNA: TGTGCCAGCAGCGAAGTCTCGCTAGCGGGGTCTAATGAGCAGTTCTTC
CDR3: CASSEVSLAGSNEQFF
V: TRBV6-1
size: NA
J: TRBJ2-1
D: TRBD2

DNA: TGTGCCAGCAGTCCTGACAGGGTCCCTCAGCCCCAGCATTTT
CDR3: CASSPDRVPQPQHF
V: TRBV27
size: NA
J: TRBJ1-5
D: TRBD1

DNA: TGTGCCAGCACACGTTCCGGGGATCATACGCAGTATTTT
CDR3: CASTRSGDHTQYF
V: TRBV2
size: few
J: TRBJ2-3
D: NA

DNA: TGTGCCAGTAGTAGGGGGGACAAGCCCCAGCATTTT
CDR3: CASSRGDKPQHF
V: TRBV19
size: once
J: TRBJ1-5
D: NA

DNA: TGTGCCAGCAGCTTAATGGAGTGGCTTGGAAAACTGTTTTTT
CDR3: CASSLMEWLGKLFF
V: TRBV7-3
size: few
J: TRBJ1-4
D: NA

DNA: TGTGCCAGCAGCCCCCGGGTGGCAGATACGCAGTATTTT
CDR3: CASSPRVADTQYF
V: TRBV7-3
size: NA
J: TRBJ2-3
D: NA

DNA: TGTGCCAGCAGCGTAGTACCGGGACTGAATAACTATGGCTACACCTTC
CDR3: CASSVVPGLNNYGYTF
V: TRBV9
size: NA
J: TRBJ1-2
D: NA